The 18 T cell receptor beta chains in this list originate from one sample, sequenced in a study of siplizumab effects on memory and regulatory T cells. Sequencing used immunoSEQ multiplex PCR; TCRdb keeps in-frame clones, though not all of them. The table has more than 60,000 clones, 96% seen once. Specimen: naive CD8+ T cells sorted from blood. All receptors derive from a human donor in good health.

The V gene is TRBV5-4, the J gene TRBJ1-1; 11 positions agree with TRBD1. CDR3 size: 15 residues. The germline V gene encodes CDR1 SGHNT and CDR2 YYREEE (reference sequence). V lost 2 bases, J lost 8 bases, and 8 bases stayed unmatched. CDR3 amino acids: CASSFYWTGGREAFF. The CDR3 DNA sequence: TGTGCCAGCAGCTTCTATTGGACAGGGGGCCGCGAAGCTTTCTTT. The complete variable domain, with remaining parts taken from reference TRBV5-4 and TRBJ1-1, reads ETGVTQSPTHLIKTRGQQVTLRCSSQSGHNTVSWYQQALGQGPQFIFQYYREEENGRGNFPPRFSGLQFPNYSSELNVNALELDDSALYLCASSFYWTGGREAFFGQGTRLTVV.

J is TRBJ2-3 and V is TRBV9; D is undetermined. Trimming shortened V by 7 bases and J by 2 bases, and 14 bases separated the two germline ends. This CDR3 region has 14 residues. The germline gives CDR1 SGDLS, CDR2 YYNGEE. The CDR3 bases are TGTGCCAGCGGCGCCGTCCGGGCCACAGATACGCAGTATTTT. This encodes CASGAVRATDTQYF.

The gene calls are TRBV11-3 and TRBJ2-2, with D unresolved. This CDR3 has 13 amino acids. With 5 bases removed from V and 5 bases from J, the gap between germline ends came to 9 bases. Looked up from germline, CDR1 is SGHNT and CDR2 is YENEEA. CDR3 sequence reads: CASSPGLTGELFF. CDR3 nucleotide sequence: TGTGCCAGCAGCCCCGGGTTGACCGGGGAGCTGTTTTTT.

The chain joins TRBV2 to TRBJ2-1; D possibly corresponds to TRBD2 (6 bases). From germline, CDR1 is SNHLY and CDR2 FYNNEI. The CDR3 has 16 residues. V dropped 3 bases and J dropped 8 bases, with 20 bases sitting between them. For the CDR3, the DNA is TGTGCCAGCAGTGAGTTTAGACTAGGTGCGTCCGATGAGCAGTTCTTC. Translation: CASSEFRLGASDEQFF.

This chain joins TRBV2 and TRBJ1-5, with 11 bases identical to TRBD1. This CDR3 is built from 18 residues. Germline V lookup: CDR1 SNHLY, CDR2 FYNNEI. Unmatched junction bases numbered 9, after V lost 1 base and J lost 4 bases. The CDR3 sequence is CASSEVTSGTGGNQPQHF. The CDR3 nucleotides are TGTGCCAGCAGTGAAGTCACAAGTGGGACAGGGGGGAATCAGCCCCAGCATTTT. The full variable domain, completed using reference TRBV2 and TRBJ1-5, is EPEVTQTPSHQVTQMGQEVILRCVPISNHLYFYWYRQILGQKVEFLVSFYNNEISEKSEIFDDQFSVERPDGSNFTLKIRSTKLEDSAMYFCASSEVTSGTGGNQPQHFGDGTRLSIL.

This clone was observed a single time. The chain employs TRBV7-7 and TRBJ2-2; D call uncertain. V lost 5 bases, J lost 0 bases, and 4 bases lay in between. The CDR3 sequence is 13 residues long. CDR1 and CDR2 (germline): SSHAT, FNYEAQ (reference sequence). The CDR3 DNA reads TGTGCCAGCAGCCCAGCGAACACCGGGGAGCTGTTTTTT. Translating gives CASSPANTGELFF.

J is TRBJ1-1 and V is TRBV9; D unresolved. In germline, CDR1 is SGDLS, CDR2 YYNGEE. Trimming shortened V by 0 bases and J by 2 bases, and 8 bases separated the two germline ends. This CDR3 contains 14 residues. The CDR3 DNA reads TGTGCCAGCAGCGTAGAAGGAGATAACACTGAAGCTTTCTTT. This sequence encodes CASSVEGDNTEAFF.

The chain employs TRBV5-1 and TRBJ2-7; TRBD2 matches at 10 bases. The CDR3 totals 15 residues. V was pared by 1 base and J by 6 bases, with 7 bases of the junction left unmatched. Germline values: CDR1 SGHRS, CDR2 YFSETQ. The CDR3 spells CASSLISGGVSEQYF. CDR3 DNA: TGCGCCAGCAGCTTGATAAGCGGGGGGGTGAGCGAGCAGTACTTC.

The chain uses TRBV7-9 and TRBJ1-2; TRBD1 agrees at 9 bases. Germline CDR1 reads SEHNR; CDR2 reads FQNEAQ (reference sequence). This CDR3 is built from 15 residues. V shed 1 base, J shed 6 bases, and the junction held 6 bases outside the gene matches. The CDR3 DNA follows: TGTGCCAGCAGCTTAGGTCGACAGGGGGTCGATGGCTACACCTTC. Encoded protein: CASSLGRQGVDGYTF.

The chain combines TRBV25-1 with TRBJ2-2, with D perhaps assigned TRBD1 or TRBD2 (7 bases each). This CDR3 is 14 amino acids long. Germline V gives CDR1 MGHDK, CDR2 SYGVNS. Trimming left V 6 bases short and J 6 bases short, with 14 bases between. In DNA, the CDR3 is TGTGCCAGCAGGAGGGCAGGGGGGGCCGGGGAGCTGTTTTTT. Its translation is CASRRAGGAGELFF.

The chain uses TRBV9 and TRBJ1-1, with TRBD1 matching over 9 bases. The CDR3 length is 15 residues. The germline CDR1 and CDR2 sequences are SGDLS and YYNGEE. V lost 5 bases, J lost 3 bases, and 8 bases stayed unmatched. CDR3 DNA: TGTGCCAGCAGACCGAGGACAGGGGTGGACACTGAAGCTTTCTTT. It translates to CASRPRTGVDTEAFF.

This clone was counted once. The V call is TRBV29-1, the J call TRBJ2-1; D not certain. The CDR3 covers 13 residues. Per the germline V gene, CDR1 is SQVTM and CDR2 is ANQGSEA. Trimming took 4 bases from V and 4 from J, leaving 11 bases between them. The CDR3, as DNA: TGCAGCGTTGCGCCAGGCCGATACAATGAGCAGTTCTTC. Its protein is CSVAPGRYNEQFF.

The chain employs TRBV27 and TRBJ2-1; no clear D gene. V lost 10 bases and J 1 base, leaving 11 bases between the germline ends. The CDR3 is made up of 13 amino acids. CDR1 MNHEY and CDR2 SMNVEV come from the germline V gene (reference sequence). In DNA, the CDR3 is TGTGCCACTGCCCCAGGTTCCTACAATGAGCAGTTCTTC. Protein sequence: CATAPGSYNEQFF.

V and J are TRBV27 and TRBJ1-5, with 7 positions matching TRBD1. From germline, CDR1 is MNHEY and CDR2 SMNVEV (reference sequence). The CDR3 totals 14 residues. The ends lost 5 bases at V and 2 bases at J; junction bases unmatched: 3. The CDR3, as DNA: TGTGCCAGCAGTAACAGGGGTGGCAATCAGCCCCAGCATTTT. Amino acids: CASSNRGGNQPQHF.

V is TRBV19 and J is TRBJ2-7, with D possibly TRBD2 on 5 matching bases. Germline CDR1 and CDR2: LNHDA and SQIVND (reference sequence). The CDR3 is 13 amino acids. The V gene lost 3 bases and the J gene lost 7 bases, with 13 bases spanning the gap. Here the CDR3 reads CASSINGVEEQYF. The CDR3 coding sequence is TGTGCCAGTAGTATTAACGGGGTAGAGGAGCAGTACTTC.

The genes are TRBV5-5 and TRBJ2-3; D perhaps matches TRBD1 (5 bases). The germline V gene has CDR1 SGHKS and CDR2 YYEKEE (reference sequence). Trimming cost V 0 bases and J 4 bases, with 6 bases left between them. The length of the CDR3 is 13 residues. CDR3 residues: CASSLEGSDTQYF. CDR3 in DNA: TGTGCCAGCAGCTTGGAGGGGTCAGATACGCAGTATTTT.

The chain recombines TRBV19 with TRBJ2-3; D may be TRBD1 (6 bases). V was shortened by 10 bases and J by 1 base, with 18 bases between the two germline ends. Germline V lookup: CDR1 LNHDA, CDR2 SQIVND (reference sequence). The CDR3 is 15 amino acids. The CDR3 sequence: CATRGIPSGTDTQYF. In DNA form, the CDR3 reads TGTGCCACTAGGGGGATCCCCTCTGGCACAGATACGCAGTATTTT.

This clone has only one observation. The chain uses TRBV9 and TRBJ2-3; TRBD2 agrees at 10 bases. Trimming cost V 3 bases and J 4 bases; bases outside gene matches: 2. The CDR3 has 14 amino acids. Germline V CDR1 and CDR2: SGDLS, YYNGEE. CDR3 protein: CASSAGTSADTQYF. The CDR3 DNA is TGTGCCAGCAGCGCGGGGACTAGCGCAGATACGCAGTATTTT.